A single sample gave rise to the 9 T cell receptor beta chains below, sequenced in a study of T cells in Graves' hyperthyroidism and ophthalmopathy. The TCR beta CDR3 regions underwent amplification using RNA transcripts as the source. With the HTBI primer set, the TCR CDR3 went through a first round of RT-PCR. TCRdb analysed the multiplex PCR reads with MiXCR anew, one entry per CDR3 protein. The sample includes a few hundred thousand distinct CDR3 sequences, approximately 44% of them seen just once. Sequencing input: peripheral blood or thyroid tissue (not recorded which). The receptor set was obtained from a young woman with Graves' hyperthyroidism.

The rearrangement uses TRBV20-1 and TRBJ2-5; the D gene is possibly TRBD2 (6 bases). The J call may not be correct, given that the DNA end is closer to TRBJ2-1. Germline CDR1 is DFQATT and CDR2 is SNEGSKA (reference sequence). The CDR3 length is 14 residues. CDR3 in DNA: TGCAGTGCTAGACGAGCCGGGAGAGTGGATGAGCAGTTCTTC. Translated, it gives CSARRAGRVDEQFF.

This chain links TRBV11-2 with TRBJ2-7; the match to TRBD1 covers 9 bases. The CDR3 loop spans 13 amino acids. Germline trimming cut 8 bases from V and 4 bases from J; bases unmatched to any gene: 6. Germline V gene sequence: CDR1 SGHAT, CDR2 FQNNGV. The CDR3, as DNA: TGTGCCAGCGCAACAGGGACAGGGTACGAGCAGTACTTC. It translates to CASATGTGYEQYF.

In the case of this clonotype: The conserved phenylalanine or tryptophan is not found at the CDR3 terminus, so this likely reflects a read error. The CDR3 region is CASSFSRPGGVNTEAFL. CDR3 coding DNA: TGTGCCAGCAGCTTTAGTCGCCCGGGGGGGGTAAACACTGAAGCTTTCCTT. This chain uses TRBV7-9 with TRBJ1-1; D might be TRBD1 (5 bases). Deletions cut 3 bases from V and 2 bases from J, with 19 bases between. Germline V gene data show CDR1 as SEHNR and CDR2 as FQNEAQ (reference sequence). CDR3 length equals 17 residues.

This clonotype was seen ten or more times. V gene TRBV19 combines with J gene TRBJ1-6, with a possible D match to TRBD1 (5 bases). Trimming took 5 bases from V and 10 from J, leaving 12 bases between them. The CDR3 loop spans 13 amino acids. Germline V gene sequence: CDR1 LNHDA, CDR2 SQIVND (reference sequence). CDR3 loop: CASSGEPGSPLHF. Here the CDR3 DNA reads TGTGCCAGTAGTGGGGAACCAGGGTCACCCCTCCACTTT.

This clonotype was seen at least ten times. The chain couples TRBV25-1 to TRBJ1-3; 9 nucleotides align to TRBD1. The CDR3 is made up of 15 amino acids. Per the germline V gene, CDR1 is MGHDK and CDR2 is SYGVNS. J was trimmed by 0 bases and V by 8 bases; bases with no gene match: 5. The CDR3 region is CASARQGDSGNTIYF. The DNA for the CDR3 is TGTGCCAGCGCGCGACAGGGGGACTCTGGAAACACCATATATTTT. Supplemented by reference TRBV25-1 and TRBJ1-3, the full variable domain reads EADIYQTPRYLVIGTGKKITLECSQTMGHDKMYWYQQDPGMELHLIHYSYGVNSTEKGDLSSESTVSRIRTEHFPLTLESARPSHTSQYLCASARQGDSGNTIYFGEGSWLTVV.

This clonotype has a single count. The chain has TRBV14 and TRBJ2-7; 9 nucleotides agree with TRBD2. There are 15 residues in the CDR3. Germline V CDR1 and CDR2: SGHDN, FVKESK. J lost 2 bases, V lost 4 bases, and 6 bases had no gene match. CDR3 in amino acids: CASSPIQREAYEQYF. The CDR3 nucleotides are TGTGCCAGCAGCCCCATACAGCGGGAGGCCTACGAGCAGTACTTC. The variable domain in full, completed from reference TRBV14 and TRBJ2-7, reads EAGVTQFPSHSVIEKGQTVTLRCDPISGHDNLYWYRRVMGKEIKFLLHFVKESKQDESGMPNNRFLAERTGGTYSTLKVQPAELEDSGVYFCASSPIQREAYEQYFGPGTRLTVT.

This chain links TRBV29-1 with TRBJ1-5; 8 bases line up with TRBD1. In germline, CDR1 is SQVTM, CDR2 ANQGSEA. The junction had 5 bases not matched to a gene; V was cut back by 6 bases and J by 4 bases. CDR3 length: 13 amino acids. CDR3 residues: CSVRQGTNQPQHF. The CDR3 DNA follows: TGCAGCGTCCGACAGGGGACGAATCAGCCCCAGCATTTT. The full variable domain, completed using reference TRBV29-1 and TRBJ1-5, is SAVISQKPSRDICQRGTSLTIQCQVDSQVTMMFWYRQQPGQSLTLIATANQGSEATYESGFVIDKFPISRPNLTFSTLTVSNMSPEDSSIYLCSVRQGTNQPQHFGDGTRLSIL.

V usage is TRBV20-1 and J usage is TRBJ2-5; 7 positions match TRBD2. J lost 4 bases, V lost 6 bases, and 14 bases had no gene match. The CDR3 runs 15 residues. CDR1 DFQATT and CDR2 SNEGSKA come from the germline V gene (reference sequence). This chain's CDR3 is CSAFSRTSQRETQYF. The CDR3 DNA reads as TGCAGTGCATTTTCCCGGACTAGTCAGAGAGAGACCCAGTACTTC.

V and J are TRBV7-9 and TRBJ2-5, with unresolved D. This CDR3 has 12 amino acids. Trimming took 2 bases from V and 7 from J, leaving 8 bases between them. Germline V lookup: CDR1 SEHNR, CDR2 FQNEAQ (reference sequence). The CDR3 coding sequence is TGTGCCAGCAGCTTAACGTATGGGACCCAGTACTTC. Protein: CASSLTYGTQYF.